This T cell receptor beta chain emerged from a study of blood T cell repertoires in COVID-19. Study summary: The United States, Italy and Spain were the sources of the acute and convalescent COVID-19 samples. Sample material is recorded as cDNA or gDNA derived from T cells, B-cell-depleted T cells, or PBMCs.

The length of the CDR3 is 16 residues. Per the germline V gene, CDR1 is SGDLS and CDR2 is YYNGEE. J lost 3 bases, V lost 4 bases, and 7 bases had no gene match. Profiled with immunoSEQ multiplex PCR; TCRdb holds only in-frame clones, not every one. Among around 60,000 clones, 60% to 85% were seen once, and the ten largest hold about a fifth. The sequencing input was peripheral blood. The chain recombines TRBV9 with TRBJ2-3; 11 bases match TRBD2. The TCR sequence derives from a man under 40 with COVID-19, enrolled during active disease. The CDR3 sequence is CASSFSGGALTDTQYF. The CDR3 DNA reads as TGTGCCAGCAGCTTTAGCGGGGGGGCTCTAACAGATACGCAGTATTTT. The complete variable domain, with remaining parts taken from reference TRBV9 and TRBJ2-3, reads DSGVTQTPKHLITATGQRVTLRCSPRSGDLSVYWYQQSLDQGLQFLIQYYNGEERAKGNILERFSAQQFPDLHSELNLSSLELGDSALYFCASSFSGGALTDTQYFGPGTRLTVL.